Listed here are 21 T cell receptor beta chains from one sample, sequenced in a study of beta chain features in type 1 diabetes. The entirety of the isolated RNA underwent reverse transcription, so expressed TCRB transcripts were sequenced. Repertoires were generated with immunoSEQ multiplex PCR, while TCRdb's copy carries only in-frame clones and drops some. The repertoire has roughly 250,000 clones, over 8.5% of them found once; the top ten carry just under 0.035%. What was sequenced was naive CD4+ T cells from blood. The receptors here all came from a woman younger than 35 in good health.

This clone was picked up many times. The chain employs TRBV5-4 and TRBJ2-3, with 7 bases matching TRBD1. V was clipped by 4 bases and J by 3 bases; unmatched bases: 8. The germline gives CDR1 SGHNT, CDR2 YYREEE (reference sequence). The CDR3 runs to 15 residues. DNA for the CDR3: TGTGCCAGCAGCCTAGGACAGGTCGAAACAGATACGCAGTATTTT. Translated: CASSLGQVETDTQYF.

This clone was observed a handful of times. The chain combines TRBV30 with TRBJ2-7; 9 bases fit TRBD2. The CDR3 spans 16 residues. Germline V gives CDR1 GTSNPN, CDR2 SVGIG (reference sequence). The J segment lost 3 bases and the V segment lost 2 bases, leaving 11 bases of the junction unmatched. The CDR3 DNA sequence: TGTGCCTGGAGTTCGTTTAGCGGGAGCTTCGACTACGAGCAGTACTTC. Translation: CAWSSFSGSFDYEQYF. Filled out from reference TRBV30 and TRBJ2-7, the complete variable domain reads SQTIHQWPATLVQPVGSPLSLECTVEGTSNPNLYWYRQAAGRGLQLLFYSVGIGQISSEVPQNLSASRPQDRQFILSSKKLLLSDSGFYLCAWSSFSGSFDYEQYFGPGTRLTVT.

The rearrangement uses TRBV7-8 and TRBJ1-2; D perhaps matches TRBD1 (6 bases). The CDR3 covers 14 residues. Trimming pared 2 bases from V and 4 bases from J, leaving 11 bases between. Germline CDR1 is SGHVS and CDR2 is FQNEAQ. CDR3 residues: CASSLNAGAYGYTF. As DNA, the CDR3 is TGTGCCAGCAGCTTAAACGCAGGGGCCTATGGCTACACCTTC.

This clone appeared a few times. The J gene is TRBJ2-7, the V gene TRBV4-1; D gene uncertain. The germline V gene encodes CDR1 MGHRA and CDR2 YSYEKL. V lost 0 bases and J 2 bases, leaving 14 bases between the germline ends. This CDR3 region has 16 residues. The CDR3 here is CASSQDYQRPPYEQYF. The CDR3, as DNA: TGCGCCAGCAGCCAAGATTACCAGCGCCCCCCCTACGAGCAGTACTTC.

This chain connects TRBV19 to TRBJ1-5, with 7 bases aligning to TRBD1. CDR1 LNHDA and CDR2 SQIVND come from the germline V gene (reference sequence). J gave up 8 bases and V 6 bases, and 13 bases lay outside the gene matches. The CDR3 loop spans 15 amino acids. The CDR3 is CASRRQGGQGEPQHF. The CDR3 DNA follows: TGTGCCAGTAGGAGACAGGGCGGGCAGGGAGAGCCCCAGCATTTT.

The CDR3 here is CASSEWELSSLYEQYF. The CDR3 DNA sequence: TGTGCCAGCAGTGAATGGGAGTTATCTTCATTATACGAGCAGTACTTC. V is TRBV6-1 and J is TRBJ2-7; TRBD2 is a possible D gene (5 bases). Germline V gene lookup returns CDR1 MNHNS and CDR2 SASEGT. Trimming removed 2 bases from V and 4 bases from J, with 18 bases in between. CDR3 length: 16 amino acids.

This clone was seen many times. The V gene is TRBV23-1, the J gene TRBJ1-1; possibly TRBD1 for D (5 bases). TRBV23-1 counts as an open reading frame of uncertain function. Trimming shortened V by 0 bases and J by 7 bases, and 12 bases separated the two germline ends. This CDR3 region has 14 residues. The CDR3 loop reads CASSQSQDRHEAFF. The CDR3 coding sequence is TGCGCCAGCAGTCAATCACAGGACCGACATGAAGCTTTCTTT.

This clone was detected a few times. V and J are TRBV20-1 and TRBJ2-4; TRBD2 is a possible D gene (6 bases). This CDR3 has 10 residues. Trimming left V 3 bases short and J 13 bases short, with 10 bases between. Per the germline V gene, CDR1 is DFQATT and CDR2 is SNEGSKA (reference sequence). CDR3 DNA: TGCAGTGCTAGCCGGGACTTCCAGTACTTC. Its translation is CSASRDFQYF.

The J gene is TRBJ2-5, the V gene TRBV30; D remains ambiguous. The J call may be in error: the DNA end matches TRBJ2-7 better. From germline, CDR1 is GTSNPN and CDR2 SVGIG (reference sequence). The CDR3 has 12 amino acids. The CDR3 DNA follows: TGTGCCTGGAGACAGAGTACTTACGAGCAGTACTTC. Translated, it gives CAWRQSTYEQYF.

The chain combines TRBV7-8 with TRBJ1-1; 7 positions match TRBD1. V trimming: 5 bases; J trimming: 8 bases; junction bases outside the gene matches: 14. Looked up from germline, CDR1 is SGHVS and CDR2 is FQNEAQ. The CDR3 has 15 residues. The CDR3 loop reads CASSRLYRGQSEAFF. As DNA, the CDR3 is TGTGCCAGCAGCCGCCTTTACAGGGGACAATCGGAAGCTTTCTTT. The full variable domain, in which reference TRBV7-8 and TRBJ1-1 provide the parts outside the CDR3, is GAGVSQSPRYKVAKRGQDVALRCDPISGHVSLFWYQQALGQGPEFLTYFQNEAQLDKSGLPSDRFFAERPEGSVSTLKIQRTQQEDSAVYLCASSRLYRGQSEAFFGQGTRLTVV.

In its sample, this clone was seen a few times. The chain joins TRBV5-1 to TRBJ2-1; D gene ambiguous. With 4 bases removed from V and 6 bases from J, the gap between germline ends came to 5 bases. From germline, CDR1 is SGHRS and CDR2 YFSETQ. The CDR3 sequence is 11 residues long. Written as DNA, the CDR3 is TGCGCCAGCAGCGTATCCAATGAGCAGTTCTTC. Residues: CASSVSNEQFF. The variable domain in full, completed from reference TRBV5-1 and TRBJ2-1, reads KAGVTQTPRYLIKTRGQQVTLSCSPISGHRSVSWYQQTPGQGLQFLFEYFSETQRNKGNFPGRFSGRQFSNSRSEMNVSTLELGDSALYLCASSVSNEQFFGPGTRLTVL.

The chain carries TRBV10-1 and TRBJ2-2; no clear D gene. This CDR3 has 15 residues. Germline values: CDR1 WNHNN, CDR2 SYGVQD (reference sequence). Trimming removed 0 bases from V and 1 base from J, with 6 bases in between. CDR3 bases: TGCGCCAGCAGTGAGTCGGCCAGGAACACCGGGGAGCTGTTTTTT. Protein product: CASSESARNTGELFF.

The chain recombines TRBV6-5 with TRBJ1-2, with a tentative D call TRBD1 (6 bases). CDR1 is MNHEY, CDR2 SVGAGI, per germline. The V end lost 6 bases, the J end lost 0 bases, and 8 bases lay between the germline ends. The CDR3 is made up of 13 amino acids. CDR3 region: CASSRQANYGYTF. Written as DNA, the CDR3 is TGTGCCAGCAGCCGACAGGCTAACTATGGCTACACCTTC.

The J gene is TRBJ2-7, the V gene TRBV5-1; tentatively, D is TRBD1 (6 bases). This CDR3 region has 13 residues. Germline-derived CDR1 and CDR2 are SGHRS and YFSETQ. V dropped 5 bases and J dropped 6 bases, with 15 bases sitting between them. CDR3: CASRSTGLVEQYF. The CDR3, as DNA: TGCGCCAGCAGATCTACAGGGTTGGTCGAGCAGTACTTC.

This clone was counted only a few times. V is TRBV6-1 and J is TRBJ2-3; 7 nucleotides line up with TRBD2. With V trimmed by 6 bases and J by 2 bases, 8 bases remained unmatched. CDR1 is MNHNS and CDR2 is SASEGT in the germline V gene. The length of the CDR3 is 15 residues. The CDR3 reads CASRGWRGFTDTQYF. The CDR3 DNA reads as TGTGCCAGCAGAGGCTGGCGGGGGTTCACAGATACGCAGTATTTT.

This clone was seen only a few times. Additional DNA sequences in this sample encode the identical CDR3. V gene TRBV6-5 combines with J gene TRBJ1-2, with no clear D. CDR3 length equals 13 residues. Between the trimmed V and J ends, which lost 6 bases and 4 bases, there was a span of 12 bases. Germline CDR1 reads MNHEY; CDR2 reads SVGAGI. CDR3 sequence reads: CASSPREFYGYTF. CDR3 nucleotide sequence: TGTGCCAGCAGCCCGAGAGAGTTCTATGGCTACACCTTC.

V is TRBV6-6 and J is TRBJ1-4; 8 bases align to TRBD1. Germline lookup yields CDR1 MNHNY and CDR2 SVGAGI (reference sequence). With 6 bases clipped from V and 10 bases from J, the junction kept 7 bases outside the gene matches. The CDR3 contains 13 residues. CDR3 bases: TGTGCCAGCAGCCCGGACAGGGAAGGAAAACTGTTTTTT. This encodes CASSPDREGKLFF.

The rearrangement uses TRBV5-1 and TRBJ1-1; D gene ambiguous. The germline V gene has CDR1 SGHRS and CDR2 YFSETQ. This CDR3 contains 14 residues. The V end was cut by 0 bases, the J end by 6 bases, with 12 bases between. The CDR3 DNA sequence: TGCGCCAGCAGCTTGGTTTCCGGGTCGGCTGAAGCTTTCTTT. It specifies CASSLVSGSAEAFF.

The chain uses TRBV27 and TRBJ2-5; 8 bases fit TRBD2. Per germline, CDR1 MNHEY and CDR2 SMNVEV (reference sequence). J gave up 8 bases and V 5 bases, and 7 bases lay outside the gene matches. The CDR3 loop spans 13 amino acids. The CDR3 sequence is CASSQGLAGTQYF. CDR3 DNA sequence: TGTGCCAGCAGTCAGGGGCTAGCGGGCACCCAGTACTTC.

The J gene is TRBJ2-7, the V gene TRBV5-1; the D is unclear. Germline V gene sequence: CDR1 SGHRS, CDR2 YFSETQ. The length of the CDR3 is 13 residues. V dropped 1 base and J dropped 3 bases, with 8 bases sitting between them. CDR3 loop: CASSLNMYYEQYF. The DNA for the CDR3 is TGCGCCAGCAGCTTGAATATGTACTACGAGCAGTACTTC.

This clone came up a few times. The rearrangement uses TRBV28 and TRBJ1-1; D remains unclear. V lost 6 bases, J lost 3 bases, and 11 bases lay in between. CDR3 length: 13 residues. Germline CDR1 is MDHEN and CDR2 is SYDVKM. DNA of the CDR3: TGTGCCAGCAGGCAAGACACTTACACTGAAGCTTTCTTT. This sequence encodes CASRQDTYTEAFF.